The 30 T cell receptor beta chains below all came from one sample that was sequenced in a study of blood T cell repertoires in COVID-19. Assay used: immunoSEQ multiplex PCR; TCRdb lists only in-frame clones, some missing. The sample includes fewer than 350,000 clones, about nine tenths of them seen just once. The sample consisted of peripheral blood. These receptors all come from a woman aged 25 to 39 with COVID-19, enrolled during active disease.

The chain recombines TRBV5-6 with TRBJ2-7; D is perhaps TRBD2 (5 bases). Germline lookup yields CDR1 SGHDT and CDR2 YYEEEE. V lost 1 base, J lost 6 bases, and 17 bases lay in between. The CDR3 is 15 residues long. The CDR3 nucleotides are TGTGCCAGCAGCTTGTCAAGCGGCCATCACCCCGAGCAGTACGTC. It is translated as CASSLSSGHHPEQYV.

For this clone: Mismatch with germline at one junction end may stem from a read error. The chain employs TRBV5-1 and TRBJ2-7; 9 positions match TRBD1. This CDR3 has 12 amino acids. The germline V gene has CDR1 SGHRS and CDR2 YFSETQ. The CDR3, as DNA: TGCGCCAGCAGCTACCTGGACAGGGGTGGGAATTTC. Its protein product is CASSYLDRGGNF.

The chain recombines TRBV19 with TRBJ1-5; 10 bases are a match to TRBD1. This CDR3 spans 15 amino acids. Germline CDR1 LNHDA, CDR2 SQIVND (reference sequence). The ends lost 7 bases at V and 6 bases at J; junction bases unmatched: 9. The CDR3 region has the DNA TGTGCCAGTACCACCGGGACAGGGGTTGGTCAGCCCCAGCATTTT. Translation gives CASTTGTGVGQPQHF.

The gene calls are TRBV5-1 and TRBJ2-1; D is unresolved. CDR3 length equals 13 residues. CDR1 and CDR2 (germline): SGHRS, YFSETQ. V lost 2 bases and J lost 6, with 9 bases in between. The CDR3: CASSLGDSNEQFF. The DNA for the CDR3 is TGCGCCAGCAGCTTAGGCGACTCCAATGAGCAGTTCTTC.

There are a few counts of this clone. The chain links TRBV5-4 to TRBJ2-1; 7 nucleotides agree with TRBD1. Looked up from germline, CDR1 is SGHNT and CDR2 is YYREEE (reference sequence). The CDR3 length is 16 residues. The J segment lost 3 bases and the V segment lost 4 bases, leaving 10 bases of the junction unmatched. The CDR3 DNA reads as TGTGCCAGCAGCCTCTCGACAGGGTCATTCTACAATGAGCAGTTCTTC. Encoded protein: CASSLSTGSFYNEQFF.

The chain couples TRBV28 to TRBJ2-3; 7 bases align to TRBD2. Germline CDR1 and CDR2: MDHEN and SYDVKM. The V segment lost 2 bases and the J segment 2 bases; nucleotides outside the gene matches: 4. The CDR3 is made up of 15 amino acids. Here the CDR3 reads CASSLTGTITDTQYF. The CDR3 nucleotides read TGTGCCAGCAGTTTAACCGGGACTATCACAGATACGCAGTATTTT.

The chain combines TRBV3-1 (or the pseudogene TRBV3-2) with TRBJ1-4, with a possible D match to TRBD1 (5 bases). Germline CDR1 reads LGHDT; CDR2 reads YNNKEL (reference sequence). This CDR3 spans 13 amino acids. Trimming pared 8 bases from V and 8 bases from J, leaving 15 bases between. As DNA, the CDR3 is TGTGCCAGCCAGGGCAACGTGGGGGAAAAACTGTTTTTT. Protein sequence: CASQGNVGEKLFF.

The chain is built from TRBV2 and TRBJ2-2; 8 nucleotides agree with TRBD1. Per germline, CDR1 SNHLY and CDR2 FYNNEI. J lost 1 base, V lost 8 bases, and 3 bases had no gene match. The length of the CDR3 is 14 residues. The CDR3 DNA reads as TGTGCCAGCGGGACAGGAATGAACACCGGGGAGCTGTTTTTT. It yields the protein CASGTGMNTGELFF.

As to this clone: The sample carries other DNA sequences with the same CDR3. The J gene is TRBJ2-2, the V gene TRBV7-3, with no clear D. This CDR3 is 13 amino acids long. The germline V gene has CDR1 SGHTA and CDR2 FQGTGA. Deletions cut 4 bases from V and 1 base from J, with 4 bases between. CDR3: CASSSRNTGELFF. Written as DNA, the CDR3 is TGTGCCAGCAGCTCGCGGAACACCGGGGAGCTGTTTTTT.

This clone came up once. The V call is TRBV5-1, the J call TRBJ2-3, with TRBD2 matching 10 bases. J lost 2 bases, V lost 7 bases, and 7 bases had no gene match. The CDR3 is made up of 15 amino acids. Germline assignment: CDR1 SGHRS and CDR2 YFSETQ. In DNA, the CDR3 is TGCGCCAGCCGTAGCGGGGGGATCTTCACAGATACGCAGTATTTT. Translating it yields CASRSGGIFTDTQYF.

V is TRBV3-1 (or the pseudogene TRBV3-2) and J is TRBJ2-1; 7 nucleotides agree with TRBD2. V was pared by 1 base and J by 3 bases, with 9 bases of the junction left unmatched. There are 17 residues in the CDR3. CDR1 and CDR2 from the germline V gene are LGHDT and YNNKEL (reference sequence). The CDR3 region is CASSQAARTRLYNEQFF. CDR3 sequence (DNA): TGTGCCAGCAGCCAAGCGGCCCGGACTAGGCTCTACAATGAGCAGTTCTTC.

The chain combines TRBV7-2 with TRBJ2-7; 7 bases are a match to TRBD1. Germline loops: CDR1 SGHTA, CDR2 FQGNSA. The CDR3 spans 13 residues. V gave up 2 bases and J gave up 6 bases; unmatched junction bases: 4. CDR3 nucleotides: TGTGCCAGCAGCTTAAGCACAGGGGCCGAGCAGTACGTC. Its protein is CASSLSTGAEQYV.

CDR3 in amino acids: CASSLQGVPPLHF. CDR3 in DNA: TGTGCCAGCAGCTTACAGGGGGTTCCACCCCTCCACTTT. V is TRBV7-2 and J is TRBJ1-6; 7 bases match TRBD1. This CDR3 spans 13 amino acids. Trimming cost V 2 bases and J 11 bases; bases outside gene matches: 3. The V gene's germline CDR1 is SGHTA and CDR2 FQGNSA.

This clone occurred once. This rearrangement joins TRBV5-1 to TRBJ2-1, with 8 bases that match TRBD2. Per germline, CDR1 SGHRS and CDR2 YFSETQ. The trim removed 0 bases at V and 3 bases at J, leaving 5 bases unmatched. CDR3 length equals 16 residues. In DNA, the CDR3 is TGCGCCAGCAGCTTGGGCCCCACTAGCGGCTACAATGAGCAGTTCTTC. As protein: CASSLGPTSGYNEQFF.

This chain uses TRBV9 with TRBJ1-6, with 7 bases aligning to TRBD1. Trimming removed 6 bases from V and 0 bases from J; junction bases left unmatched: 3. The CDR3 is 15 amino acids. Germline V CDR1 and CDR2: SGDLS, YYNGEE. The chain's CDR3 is CASTTGDSYNSPLHF. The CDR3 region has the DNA TGTGCCAGCACCACAGGGGACTCCTATAATTCACCCCTCCACTTT.

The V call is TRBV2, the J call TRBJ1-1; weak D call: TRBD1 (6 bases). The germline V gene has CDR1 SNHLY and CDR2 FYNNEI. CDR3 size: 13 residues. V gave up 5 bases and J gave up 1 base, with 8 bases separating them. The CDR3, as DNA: TGTGCCAGCAGTAGGGACACGAACACTGAAGCTTTCTTT. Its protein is CASSRDTNTEAFF.

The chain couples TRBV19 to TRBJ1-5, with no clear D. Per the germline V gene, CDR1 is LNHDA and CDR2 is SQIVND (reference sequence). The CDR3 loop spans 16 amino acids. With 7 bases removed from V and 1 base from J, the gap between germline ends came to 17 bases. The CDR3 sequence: CASTPTGMRSNQPQHF. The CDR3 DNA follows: TGTGCCAGTACTCCGACGGGAATGAGGAGCAATCAGCCCCAGCATTTT. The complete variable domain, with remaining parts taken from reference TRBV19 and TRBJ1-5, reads DGGITQSPKYLFRKEGQNVTLSCEQNLNHDAMYWYRQDPGQGLRLIYYSQIVNDFQKGDIAEGYSVSREKKESFPLTVTSAQKNPTAFYLCASTPTGMRSNQPQHFGDGTRLSIL.

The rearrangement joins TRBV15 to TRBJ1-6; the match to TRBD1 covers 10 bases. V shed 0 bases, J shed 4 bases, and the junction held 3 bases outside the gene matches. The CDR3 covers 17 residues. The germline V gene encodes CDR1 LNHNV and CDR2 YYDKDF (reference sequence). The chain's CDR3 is CATSRDRTGGYNSPLHF. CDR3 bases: TGTGCCACCAGCAGAGATCGGACAGGGGGGTATAATTCACCCCTCCACTTT.

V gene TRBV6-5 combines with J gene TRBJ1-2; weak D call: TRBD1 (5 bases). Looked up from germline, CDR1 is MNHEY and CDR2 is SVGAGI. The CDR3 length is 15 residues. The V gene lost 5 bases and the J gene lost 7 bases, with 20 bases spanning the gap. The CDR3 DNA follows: TGTGCCAGCAGTCTCCGGTCGGGGGGAGGAAGTGGCTACACCTTC. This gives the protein CASSLRSGGGSGYTF.

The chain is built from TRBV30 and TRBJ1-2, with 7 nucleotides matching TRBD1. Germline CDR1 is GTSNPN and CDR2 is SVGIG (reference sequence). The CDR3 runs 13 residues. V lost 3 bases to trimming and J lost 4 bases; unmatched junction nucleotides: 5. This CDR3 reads CAWRDDRVYGYTF. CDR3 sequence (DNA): TGTGCCTGGAGAGACGACAGGGTCTATGGCTACACCTTC.

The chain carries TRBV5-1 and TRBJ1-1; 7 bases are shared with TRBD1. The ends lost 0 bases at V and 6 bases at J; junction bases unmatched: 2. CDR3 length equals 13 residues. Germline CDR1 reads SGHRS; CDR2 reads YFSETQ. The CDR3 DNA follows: TGCGCCAGCAGCTTGGTGACAGGGTCTGAAGCTTTCTTT. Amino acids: CASSLVTGSEAFF. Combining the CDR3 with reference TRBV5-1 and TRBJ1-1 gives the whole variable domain KAGVTQTPRYLIKTRGQQVTLSCSPISGHRSVSWYQQTPGQGLQFLFEYFSETQRNKGNFPGRFSGRQFSNSRSEMNVSTLELGDSALYLCASSLVTGSEAFFGQGTRLTVV.

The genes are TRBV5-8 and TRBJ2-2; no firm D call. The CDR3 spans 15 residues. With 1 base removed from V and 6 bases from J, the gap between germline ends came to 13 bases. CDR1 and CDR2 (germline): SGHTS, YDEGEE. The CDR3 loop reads CASSLIKRRSGELFF. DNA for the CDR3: TGTGCCAGCAGCTTGATTAAAAGGCGGTCCGGGGAGCTGTTTTTT. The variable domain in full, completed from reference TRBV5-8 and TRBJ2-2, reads EAGVTQSPTHLIKTRGQQATLRCSPISGHTSVYWYQQALGLGLQFLLWYDEGEERNRGNFPPRFSGRQFPNYSSELNVNALELEDSALYLCASSLIKRRSGELFFGEGSRLTVL.

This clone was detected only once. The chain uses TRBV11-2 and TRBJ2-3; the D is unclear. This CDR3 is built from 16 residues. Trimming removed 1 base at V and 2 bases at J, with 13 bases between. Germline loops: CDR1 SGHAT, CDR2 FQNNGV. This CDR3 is CASSLGSNSNTDTQYF. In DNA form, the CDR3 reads TGTGCCAGCAGCTTAGGATCTAACTCTAACACAGATACGCAGTATTTT.

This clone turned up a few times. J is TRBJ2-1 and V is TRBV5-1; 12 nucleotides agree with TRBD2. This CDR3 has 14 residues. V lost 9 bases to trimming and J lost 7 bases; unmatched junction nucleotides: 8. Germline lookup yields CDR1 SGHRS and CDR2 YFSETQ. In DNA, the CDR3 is TGCGCCACCCGCGGACTAGCGGGGATGAATGAGCAGTTCTTC. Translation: CATRGLAGMNEQFF. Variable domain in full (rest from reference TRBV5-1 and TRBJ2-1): KAGVTQTPRYLIKTRGQQVTLSCSPISGHRSVSWYQQTPGQGLQFLFEYFSETQRNKGNFPGRFSGRQFSNSRSEMNVSTLELGDSALYLCATRGLAGMNEQFFGPGTRLTVL.

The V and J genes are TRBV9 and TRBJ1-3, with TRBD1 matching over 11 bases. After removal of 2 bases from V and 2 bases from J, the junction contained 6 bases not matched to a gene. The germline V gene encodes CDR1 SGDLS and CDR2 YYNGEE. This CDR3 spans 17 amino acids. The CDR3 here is CASSVMDRGHAGNTIYF. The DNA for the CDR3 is TGTGCCAGCAGCGTCATGGACAGGGGGCACGCTGGAAACACCATATATTTT.

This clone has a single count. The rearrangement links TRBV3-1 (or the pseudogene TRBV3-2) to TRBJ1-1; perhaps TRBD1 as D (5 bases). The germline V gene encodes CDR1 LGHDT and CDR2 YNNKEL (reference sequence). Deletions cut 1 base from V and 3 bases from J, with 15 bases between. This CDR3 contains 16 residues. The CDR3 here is CASSQGRGFWDTEAFF. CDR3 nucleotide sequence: TGTGCCAGCAGCCAAGGGAGGGGATTTTGGGACACTGAAGCTTTCTTT.

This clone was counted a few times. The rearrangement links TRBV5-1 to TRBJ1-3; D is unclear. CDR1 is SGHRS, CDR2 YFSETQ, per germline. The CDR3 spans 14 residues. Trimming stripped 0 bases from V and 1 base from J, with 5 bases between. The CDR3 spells CASSLAASGNTIYF. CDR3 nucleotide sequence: TGCGCCAGCAGCTTGGCTGCGTCTGGAAACACCATATATTTT.

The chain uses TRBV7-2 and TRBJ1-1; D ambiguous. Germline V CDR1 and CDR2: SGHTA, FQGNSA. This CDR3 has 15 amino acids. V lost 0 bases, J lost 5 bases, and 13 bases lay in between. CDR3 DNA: TGTGCCAGCAGCTTAGCCCCGGGGATGGAAACTGAAGCTTTCTTT. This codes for CASSLAPGMETEAFF.

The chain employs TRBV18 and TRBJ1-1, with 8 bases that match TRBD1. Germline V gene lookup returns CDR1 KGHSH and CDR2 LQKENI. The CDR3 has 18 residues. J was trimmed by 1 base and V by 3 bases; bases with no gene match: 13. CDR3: CASSPRQGSSIPNTEAFF. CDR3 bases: TGTGCCAGCTCACCTAGACAGGGGTCCTCCATACCGAACACTGAAGCTTTCTTT.

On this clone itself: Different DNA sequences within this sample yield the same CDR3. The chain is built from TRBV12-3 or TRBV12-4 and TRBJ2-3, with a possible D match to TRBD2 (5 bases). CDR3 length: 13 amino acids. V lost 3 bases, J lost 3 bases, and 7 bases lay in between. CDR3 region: CASSFGETDTQYF. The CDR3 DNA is TGTGCCAGCAGTTTTGGGGAGACAGATACGCAGTATTTT.